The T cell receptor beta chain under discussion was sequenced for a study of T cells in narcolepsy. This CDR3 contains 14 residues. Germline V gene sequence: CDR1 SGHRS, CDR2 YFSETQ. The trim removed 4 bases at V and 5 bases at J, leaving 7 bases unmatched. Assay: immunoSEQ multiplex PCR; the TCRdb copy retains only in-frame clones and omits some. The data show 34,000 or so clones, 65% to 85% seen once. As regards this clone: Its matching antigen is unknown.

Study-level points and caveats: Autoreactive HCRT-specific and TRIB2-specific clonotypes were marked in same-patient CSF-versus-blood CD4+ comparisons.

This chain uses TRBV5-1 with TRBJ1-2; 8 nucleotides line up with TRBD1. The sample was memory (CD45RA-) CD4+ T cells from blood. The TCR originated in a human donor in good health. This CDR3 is CASSPTGEVYGYTF. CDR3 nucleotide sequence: TGCGCCAGCAGCCCGACAGGGGAGGTTTATGGCTACACCTTC.